The present TCR beta chain was sequenced within a study of shared clonotypes between healthy human individuals. Study-level results: Generally, naive subsets came out with larger estimated richness than memory subsets.

To note about this clone: As yet, its antigen is unknown.

The CDR3 is 12 amino acids. The V gene lost 4 bases and the J gene lost 7 bases, with 10 bases spanning the gap. Germline loops: CDR1 SNHLY, CDR2 FYNNEI. Negatively enriched CD4+ T cells were divided by CD45RA into naive and memory. The assay was immunoSEQ multiplex PCR, and TCRdb's table has in-frame clones only and misses some. The table shows about 2.4 million clones, with approximately 93% occurring only once. V gene TRBV2 combines with J gene TRBJ1-2; D might be TRBD1 (5 bases). The TCR sequence derives from a man aged 18 to 29 in good health. Some clones in this sample may be carry-over from other donors' samples. Source material: naive CD4+ T cells from PBMCs. Subset defined: CD45RA+ positively selected. The CDR3 bases are TGTGCCAGCAGTGGCGGGGGTTTTGGCTACACCTTC. It is translated as CASSGGGFGYTF.